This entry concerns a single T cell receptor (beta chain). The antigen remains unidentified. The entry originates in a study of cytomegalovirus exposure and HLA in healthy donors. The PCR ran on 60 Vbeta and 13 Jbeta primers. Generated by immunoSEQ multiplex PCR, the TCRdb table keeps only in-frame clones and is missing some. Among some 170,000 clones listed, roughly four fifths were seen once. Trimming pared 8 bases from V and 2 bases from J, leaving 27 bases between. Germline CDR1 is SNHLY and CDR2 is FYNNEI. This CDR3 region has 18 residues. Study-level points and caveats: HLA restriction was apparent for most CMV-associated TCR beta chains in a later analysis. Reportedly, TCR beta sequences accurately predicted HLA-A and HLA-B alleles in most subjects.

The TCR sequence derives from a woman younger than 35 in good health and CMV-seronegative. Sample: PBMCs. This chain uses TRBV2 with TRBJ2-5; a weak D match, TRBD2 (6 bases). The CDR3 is CASRITMRAGRGQETQYF. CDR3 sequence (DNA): TGTGCCAGCCGGATAACAATGAGGGCAGGGCGGGGACAAGAGACCCAGTACTTC.